This record looks at one T cell receptor beta chain sequence and its context. Its antigen is currently unknown. The data are from a study of shared clonotypes between healthy human individuals. Study-level background: CD4 naive and memory got three plates each, CD8 naive two, CD8 memory one. Study results and caveats: Of the naive CD4 clonotypes, around 5.2% were shared across several donors. Clonotypes shared by all four sorted-subset donors had higher generation probabilities than non-shared clonotypes.

Those who donated were healthy HIV-negative adults, with no recent acute infections or vaccinations reported. CDR3 length: 14 amino acids. V dropped 0 bases and J dropped 4 bases, with 8 bases sitting between them. Germline-derived CDR1 and CDR2 are MNHNS and SASEGT. Method: immunoSEQ multiplex PCR; TCRdb's copy keeps in-frame clones and lacks some. Altogether about 510,000 clones are present, 90% to 96% being singletons, with the ten largest covering about 0.064%. The chain combines TRBV6-1 with TRBJ2-3; possibly TRBD1 or TRBD2 for D (5 bases each). This clonotype was obtained from a woman aged 25 to 45 in good health. What was sequenced was naive CD4+ T cells sorted from blood. The subset is: CD45RA+ positively selected. CDR3 coding DNA: TGTGCCAGCAGTGAAGCGACGGGACCAGATACGCAGTATTTT. Protein: CASSEATGPDTQYF.